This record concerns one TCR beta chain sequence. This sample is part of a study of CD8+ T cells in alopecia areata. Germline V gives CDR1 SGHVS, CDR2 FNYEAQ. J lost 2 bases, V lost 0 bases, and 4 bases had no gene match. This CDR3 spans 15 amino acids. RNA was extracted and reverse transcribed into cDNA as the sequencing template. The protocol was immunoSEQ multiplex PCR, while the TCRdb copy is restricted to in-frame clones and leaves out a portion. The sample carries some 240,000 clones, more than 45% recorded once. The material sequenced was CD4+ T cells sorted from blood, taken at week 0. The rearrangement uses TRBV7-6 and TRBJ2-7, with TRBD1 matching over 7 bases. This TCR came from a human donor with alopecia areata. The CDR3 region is CASSLAGTDAYEQYF. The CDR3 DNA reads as TGTGCCAGCAGCTTAGCGGGGACAGATGCCTACGAGCAGTACTTC.